Detailed here is one T cell receptor beta chain. Antigen unknown. The data originate from a study of glioma-infiltrating T cells. Regarding the study as a whole: Only very few CDR3 sequences appeared in both tissue and blood. Above-expected tissue-blood divergence occurred in all gliomas, most in low-grade ones.

TCR alpha and beta CDR3 regions were amplified from RNA using iRepertoire nested multiplex PCR. One-step reverse transcription and amplification started from approximately 100-400 ng of tissue mRNA or PBMC total RNA. TCRdb passed the multiplex PCR reads through MiXCR, listing each CDR3 protein once. This table has about 99,000 distinct CDR3 sequences, about 30% appearing once. The specimen was glioma tissue, nonneoplastic brain tissue, or PBMCs (not recorded which). The source is a human donor with low-grade glioma or glioblastoma, undergoing nonglioma brain surgery, or in good health (not recorded which).

The CDR3 protein is CASSTVNEKLFF. The CDR3 nucleotides read TGTGCCAGCAGCACGGTCAATGAAAAACTGTTTTTT. V usage is TRBV5-5 and J usage is TRBJ1-4, with D unresolved. From germline, CDR1 is SGHKS and CDR2 YYEKEE (reference sequence). V was trimmed by 4 bases and J by 5 bases, leaving 6 bases between them. There are 12 residues in the CDR3.